This T cell receptor beta chain is from a study of blood T cell repertoires in COVID-19. Using immunoSEQ multiplex PCR, the repertoire was profiled, and TCRdb retains in-frame clones only, with some absent. Of hundreds of thousands of clones in the sample, 70% to 85% were seen once. The ends lost 10 bases at V and 5 bases at J; junction bases unmatched: 11. Germline loops: CDR1 MGHDK, CDR2 SYGVNS. This CDR3 spans 13 amino acids. The sequence came from a woman of 80 years or more with active or convalescent COVID-19. The sequencing sample was made of peripheral blood. The chain couples TRBV25-1 to TRBJ2-7, with 7 bases lining up with TRBD2. The CDR3 DNA sequence: TGTGCCACCGCCCCTGGCGGGAGAAACGAGCAGTACTTC. Its protein product is CATAPGGRNEQYF.